Reported below is one TCR beta chain. The antigen remains unidentified. PCR employed 60 Vbeta and 13 Jbeta primers. The repertoire was sequenced with immunoSEQ multiplex PCR; TCRdb's copy has only in-frame clones and lacks some. The data hold 130,000 to 150,000 clones, with approximately 80% observed a single time. With V trimmed by 4 bases and J by 2 bases, 2 bases remained unmatched. Looked up from germline, CDR1 is SGHDN and CDR2 is FVKESK. This CDR3 is 14 amino acids long. The sample is drawn from a study of cytomegalovirus exposure and HLA in healthy donors. Study conclusions and caveats: Later work associated 16,951 TCR beta sequences with HLA alleles at 0.05 false discovery rate. Across donors, most TCRs were seen rarely, yet some public ones were widespread. It was taken for granted in presence/absence analyses that sequencing depth across donors was roughly uniform.

The TCR originated in a man aged 25 to 45 in good health and CMV-seropositive. Sequencing input: PBMCs. The J gene is TRBJ1-3, the V gene TRBV14, with TRBD1 matching over 7 bases. The CDR3 spells CASSRQGTGNTIYF. The CDR3 bases are TGTGCCAGCAGCCGACAGGGAACTGGAAACACCATATATTTT.